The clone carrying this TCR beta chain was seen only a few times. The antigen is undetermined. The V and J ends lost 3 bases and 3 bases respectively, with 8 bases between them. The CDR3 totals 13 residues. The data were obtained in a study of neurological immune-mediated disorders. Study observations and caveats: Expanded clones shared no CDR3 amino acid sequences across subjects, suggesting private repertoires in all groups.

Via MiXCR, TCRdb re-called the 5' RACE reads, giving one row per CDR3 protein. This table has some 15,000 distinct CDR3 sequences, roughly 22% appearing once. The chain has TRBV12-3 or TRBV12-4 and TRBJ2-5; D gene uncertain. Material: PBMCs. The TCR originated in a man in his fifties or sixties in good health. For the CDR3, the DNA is TGTGCCAGCAGTTTCGCGAGGAAAGAGACCCAGTACTTC. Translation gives CASSFARKETQYF.